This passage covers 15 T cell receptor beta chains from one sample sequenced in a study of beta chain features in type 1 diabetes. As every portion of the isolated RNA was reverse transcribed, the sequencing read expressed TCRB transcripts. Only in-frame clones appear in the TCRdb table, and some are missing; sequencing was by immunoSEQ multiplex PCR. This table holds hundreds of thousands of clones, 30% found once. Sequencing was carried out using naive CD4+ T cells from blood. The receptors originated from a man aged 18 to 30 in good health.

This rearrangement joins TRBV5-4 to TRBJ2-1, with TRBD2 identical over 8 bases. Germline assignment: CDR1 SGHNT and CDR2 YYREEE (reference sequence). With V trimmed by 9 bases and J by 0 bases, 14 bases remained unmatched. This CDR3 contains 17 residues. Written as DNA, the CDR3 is TGTGCCACCTCAGAAGGCGGGAGGTGGAGCTCCTACAATGAGCAGTTCTTC. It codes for CATSEGGRWSSYNEQFF.

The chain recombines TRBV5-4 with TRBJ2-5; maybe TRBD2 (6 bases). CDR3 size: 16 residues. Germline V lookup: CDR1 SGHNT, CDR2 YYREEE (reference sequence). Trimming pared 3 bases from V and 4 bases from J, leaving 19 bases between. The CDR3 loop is CASSSKYGGASETQYF. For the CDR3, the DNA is TGTGCCAGCAGCTCAAAGTACGGGGGAGCGTCAGAGACCCAGTACTTC.

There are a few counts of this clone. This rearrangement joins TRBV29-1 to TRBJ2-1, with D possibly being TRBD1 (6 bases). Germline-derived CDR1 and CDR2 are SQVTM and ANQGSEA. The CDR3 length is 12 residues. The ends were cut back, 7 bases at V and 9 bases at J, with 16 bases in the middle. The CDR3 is CSALTGWGEQFF. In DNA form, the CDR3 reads TGCAGCGCTCTAACAGGGTGGGGTGAGCAGTTCTTC.

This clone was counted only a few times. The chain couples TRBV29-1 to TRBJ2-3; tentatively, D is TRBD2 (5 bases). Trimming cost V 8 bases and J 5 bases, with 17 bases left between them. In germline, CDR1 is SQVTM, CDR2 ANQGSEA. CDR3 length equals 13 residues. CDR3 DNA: TGCAGCCCCCGAGGACGTCGGGGAGATACGCAGTATTTT. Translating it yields CSPRGRRGDTQYF.

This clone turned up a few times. CDR3 nucleotide sequence: TGTGCCAGCAGCCTCACAGGGAGGCTAAACATTCAGTACTTC. This encodes CASSLTGRLNIQYF. V gene TRBV7-2 combines with J gene TRBJ2-4; D tentatively reads TRBD1 or TRBD2 (6 bases each). CDR3 length equals 14 residues. V lost 5 bases to trimming and J lost 6 bases, with 14 bases between them. Germline CDR1 SGHTA, CDR2 FQGNSA.

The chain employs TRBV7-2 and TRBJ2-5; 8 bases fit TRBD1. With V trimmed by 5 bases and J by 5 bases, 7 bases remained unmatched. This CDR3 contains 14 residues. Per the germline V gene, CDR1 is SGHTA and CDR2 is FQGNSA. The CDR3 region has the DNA TGTGCCAGCAGCCCGCGACAGGGGTCGGAGACCCAGTACTTC. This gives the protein CASSPRQGSETQYF.

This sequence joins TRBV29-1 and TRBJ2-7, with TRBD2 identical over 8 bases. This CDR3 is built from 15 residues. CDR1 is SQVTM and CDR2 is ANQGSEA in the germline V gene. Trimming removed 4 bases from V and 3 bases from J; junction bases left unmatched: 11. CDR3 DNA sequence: TGCAGCGTTGTCGGTCTGGGACTAGGGGACTACGAGCAGTACTTC. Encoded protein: CSVVGLGLGDYEQYF.

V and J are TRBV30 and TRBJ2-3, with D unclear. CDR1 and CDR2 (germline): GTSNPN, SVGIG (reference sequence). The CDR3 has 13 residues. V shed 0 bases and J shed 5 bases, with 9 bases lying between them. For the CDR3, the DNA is TGTGCCTGGAGTGTACGTCTGGAAGATACGCAGTATTTT. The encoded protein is CAWSVRLEDTQYF. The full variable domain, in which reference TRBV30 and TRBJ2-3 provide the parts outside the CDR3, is SQTIHQWPATLVQPVGSPLSLECTVEGTSNPNLYWYRQAAGRGLQLLFYSVGIGQISSEVPQNLSASRPQDRQFILSSKKLLLSDSGFYLCAWSVRLEDTQYFGPGTRLTVL.

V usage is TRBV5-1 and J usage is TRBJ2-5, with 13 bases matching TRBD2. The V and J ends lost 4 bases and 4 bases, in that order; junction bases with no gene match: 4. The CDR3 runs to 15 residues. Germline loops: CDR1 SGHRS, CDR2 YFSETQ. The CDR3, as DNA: TGCGCCAGCAGCCCCGGACTAGCGGGAGCAGAGACCCAGTACTTC. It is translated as CASSPGLAGAETQYF.

CDR3 amino acids: CASSTRTSGRARNEQFF. The CDR3 nucleotides read TGCGCCAGCAGCACTCGGACTAGCGGGAGGGCTCGCAATGAGCAGTTCTTC. The rearrangement joins TRBV4-1 to TRBJ2-1, with 15 bases identical to TRBD2. The ends lost 5 bases at V and 6 bases at J; junction bases unmatched: 8. The CDR3 covers 17 residues. Looked up from germline, CDR1 is MGHRA and CDR2 is YSYEKL.

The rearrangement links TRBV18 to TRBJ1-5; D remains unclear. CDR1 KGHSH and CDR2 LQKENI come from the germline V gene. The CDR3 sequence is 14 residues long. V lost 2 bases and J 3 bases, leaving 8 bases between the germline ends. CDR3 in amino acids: CASSPTTINQPQHF. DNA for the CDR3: TGTGCCAGCTCACCAACGACTATCAATCAGCCCCAGCATTTT.

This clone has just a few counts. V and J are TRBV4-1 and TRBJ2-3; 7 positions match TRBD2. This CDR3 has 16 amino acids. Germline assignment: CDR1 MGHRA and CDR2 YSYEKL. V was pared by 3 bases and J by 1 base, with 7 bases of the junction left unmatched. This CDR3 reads CASSHSVGLRTDTQYF. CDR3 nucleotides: TGCGCCAGCAGCCATTCTGTGGGACTACGCACAGATACGCAGTATTTT.

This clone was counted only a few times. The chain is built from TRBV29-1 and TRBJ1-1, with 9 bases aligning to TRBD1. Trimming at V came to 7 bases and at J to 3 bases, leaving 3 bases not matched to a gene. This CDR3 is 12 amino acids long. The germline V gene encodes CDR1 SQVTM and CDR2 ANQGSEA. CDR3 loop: CSARQGDTEAFF. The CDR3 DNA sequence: TGCAGCGCCCGACAGGGGGACACTGAAGCTTTCTTT.

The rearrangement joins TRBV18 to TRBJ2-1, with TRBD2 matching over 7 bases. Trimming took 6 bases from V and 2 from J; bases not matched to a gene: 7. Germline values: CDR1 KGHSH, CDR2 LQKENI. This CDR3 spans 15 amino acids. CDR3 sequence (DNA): TGTGCCAGCTCCCCGTGGGAGGGCCCCTACAATGAGCAGTTCTTC. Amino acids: CASSPWEGPYNEQFF.

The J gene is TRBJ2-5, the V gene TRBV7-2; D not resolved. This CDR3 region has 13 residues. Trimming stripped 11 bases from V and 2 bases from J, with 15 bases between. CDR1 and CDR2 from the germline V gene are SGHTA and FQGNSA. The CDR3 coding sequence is TGTGCCGCCAGCAACGGCAGACAAGAGACCCAGTACTTC. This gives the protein CAASNGRQETQYF.